This T cell receptor (beta chain) was sequenced during a study of regulatory and conventional T cells in RAG deficiency. Regarding the study as a whole: In Omenn syndrome, Treg and Tconv repertoires overlapped >90%.

In regard to this clone: The antigen is undetermined.

The germline V gene has CDR1 WNHNN and CDR2 SYGVQD (reference sequence). Trimming pared 6 bases from V and 11 bases from J, leaving 19 bases between. This CDR3 contains 13 residues. Measured with immunoSEQ multiplex PCR; TCRdb has only the in-frame clones, and not every one. The sample contains fewer than 15,000 clones, about 92% of which appear only once. Blood CD4+ CD25-low CD127-high conventional T cells supplied the genomic DNA template. These data are also associated with another study on regulatory T cells. From that report: The primer mix had 52 TRBV and 13 TRBJ primers.

The chain has TRBV10-1 and TRBJ2-5; maybe TRBD1 (6 bases). This TCR was sampled from a human donor in good health. The sequenced sample consisted of CD4+ effector T cells sorted from blood. CDR3: CASSRQSYREQYF. CDR3 nucleotide sequence: TGCGCCAGCAGCCGACAGAGCTACAGGGAGCAGTACTTC.